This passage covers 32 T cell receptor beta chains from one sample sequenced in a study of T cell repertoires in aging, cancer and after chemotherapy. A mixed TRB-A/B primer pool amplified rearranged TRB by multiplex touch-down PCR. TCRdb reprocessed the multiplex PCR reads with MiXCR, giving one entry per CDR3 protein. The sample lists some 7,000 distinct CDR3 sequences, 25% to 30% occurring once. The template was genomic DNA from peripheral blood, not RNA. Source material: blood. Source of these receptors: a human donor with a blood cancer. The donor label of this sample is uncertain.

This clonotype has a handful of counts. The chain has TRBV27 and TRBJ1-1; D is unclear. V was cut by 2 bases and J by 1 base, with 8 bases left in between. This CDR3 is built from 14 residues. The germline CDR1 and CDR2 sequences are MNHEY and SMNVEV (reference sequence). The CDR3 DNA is TGTGCCAGCAGTTTAGCGGGTCGGAACACTGAAGCTTTCTTT. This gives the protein CASSLAGRNTEAFF.

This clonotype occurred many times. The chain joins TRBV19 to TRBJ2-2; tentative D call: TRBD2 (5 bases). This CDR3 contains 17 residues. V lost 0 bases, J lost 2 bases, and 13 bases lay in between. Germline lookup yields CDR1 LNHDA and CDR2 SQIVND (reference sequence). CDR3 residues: CASSIDRGLINTGELFF. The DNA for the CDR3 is TGTGCCAGTAGTATAGATCGAGGACTCATAAACACCGGGGAGCTGTTTTTT.

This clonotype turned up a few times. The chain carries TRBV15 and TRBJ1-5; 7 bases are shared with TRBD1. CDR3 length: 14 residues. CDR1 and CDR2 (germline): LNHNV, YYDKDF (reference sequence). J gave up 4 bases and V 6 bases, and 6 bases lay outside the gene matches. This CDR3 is CATSAGGENQPQHF. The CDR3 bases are TGTGCCACCAGTGCAGGGGGGGAAAATCAGCCCCAGCATTTT.

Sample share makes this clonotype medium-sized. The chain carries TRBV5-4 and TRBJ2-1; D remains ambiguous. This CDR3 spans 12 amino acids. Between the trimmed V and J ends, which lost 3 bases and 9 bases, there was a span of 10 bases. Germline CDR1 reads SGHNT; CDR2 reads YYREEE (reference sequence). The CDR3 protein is CASSSSSSEQFF. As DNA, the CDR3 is TGTGCCAGCAGCTCCAGTTCCTCTGAGCAGTTCTTC.

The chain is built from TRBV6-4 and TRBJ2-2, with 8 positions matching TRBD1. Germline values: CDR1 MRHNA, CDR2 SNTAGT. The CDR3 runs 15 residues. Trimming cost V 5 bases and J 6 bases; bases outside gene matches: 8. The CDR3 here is CASSQGQGGAGELFF. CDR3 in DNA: TGTGCCAGCAGTCAAGGACAGGGAGGAGCCGGGGAGCTGTTTTTT.

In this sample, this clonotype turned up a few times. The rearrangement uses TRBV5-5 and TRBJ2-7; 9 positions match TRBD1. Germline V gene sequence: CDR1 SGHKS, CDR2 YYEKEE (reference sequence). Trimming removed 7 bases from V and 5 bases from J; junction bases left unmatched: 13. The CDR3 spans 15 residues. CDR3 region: CASSTSGTGIHEQYF. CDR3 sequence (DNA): TGTGCCAGCTCCACATCCGGGACAGGGATCCACGAGCAGTACTTC.

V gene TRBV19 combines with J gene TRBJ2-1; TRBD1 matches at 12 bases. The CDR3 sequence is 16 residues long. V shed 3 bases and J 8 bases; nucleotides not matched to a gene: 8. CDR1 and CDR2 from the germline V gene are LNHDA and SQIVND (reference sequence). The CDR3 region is CASSMGGTGGGHEQFF. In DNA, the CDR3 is TGTGCCAGTAGTATGGGGGGGACAGGGGGCGGCCATGAGCAGTTCTTC.

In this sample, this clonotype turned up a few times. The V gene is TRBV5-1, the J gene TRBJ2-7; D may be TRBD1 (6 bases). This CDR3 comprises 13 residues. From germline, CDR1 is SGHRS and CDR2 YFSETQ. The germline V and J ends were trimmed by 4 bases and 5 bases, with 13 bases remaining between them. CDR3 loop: CASSPGTSNEQYF. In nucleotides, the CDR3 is TGCGCCAGCAGCCCTGGGACATCCAACGAGCAGTACTTC.

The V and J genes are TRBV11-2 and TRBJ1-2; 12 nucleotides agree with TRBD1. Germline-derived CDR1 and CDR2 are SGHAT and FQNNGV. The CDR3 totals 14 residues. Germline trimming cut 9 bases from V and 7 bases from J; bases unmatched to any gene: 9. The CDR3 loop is CASRRGQGAGGYTF. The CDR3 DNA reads TGTGCCAGTCGAAGGGGACAGGGGGCTGGTGGCTACACCTTC.

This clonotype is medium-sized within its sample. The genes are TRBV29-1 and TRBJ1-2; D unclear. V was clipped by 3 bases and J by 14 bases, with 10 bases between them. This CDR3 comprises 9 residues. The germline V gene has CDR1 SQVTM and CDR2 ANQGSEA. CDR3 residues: CSVEGSLTF. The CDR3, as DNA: TGCAGCGTTGAGGGCAGCCTAACCTTC.

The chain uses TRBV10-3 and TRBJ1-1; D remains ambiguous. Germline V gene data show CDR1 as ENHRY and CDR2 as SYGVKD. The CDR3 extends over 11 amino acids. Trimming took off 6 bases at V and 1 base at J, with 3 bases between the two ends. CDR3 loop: CAIRQNTEAFF. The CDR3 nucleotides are TGTGCCATCAGACAGAACACTGAAGCTTTCTTT.

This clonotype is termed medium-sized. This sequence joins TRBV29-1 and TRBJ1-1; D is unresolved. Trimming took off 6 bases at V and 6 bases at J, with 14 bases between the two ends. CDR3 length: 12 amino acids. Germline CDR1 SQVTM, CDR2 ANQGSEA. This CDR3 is CSVSGWVAEAFF. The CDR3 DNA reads TGCAGCGTATCGGGTTGGGTCGCTGAAGCTTTCTTT.

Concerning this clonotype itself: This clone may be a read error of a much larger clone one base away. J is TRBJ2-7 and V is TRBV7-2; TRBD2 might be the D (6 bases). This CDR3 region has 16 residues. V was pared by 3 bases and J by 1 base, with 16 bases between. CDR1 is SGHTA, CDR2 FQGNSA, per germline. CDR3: CASSFPGVAGSYEQYF. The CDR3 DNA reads TGTGCCAGCAGCTTCCCGGGGGTAGCAGGGTCCTACGAGCAGTACTTC.

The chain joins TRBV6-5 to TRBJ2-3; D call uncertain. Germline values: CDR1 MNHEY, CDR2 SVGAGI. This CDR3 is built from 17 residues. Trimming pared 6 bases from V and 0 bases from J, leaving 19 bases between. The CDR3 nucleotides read TGTGCCAGCAGGGGCCGGGTCTTCTCGTATAGCACAGATACGCAGTATTTT. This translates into CASRGRVFSYSTDTQYF.

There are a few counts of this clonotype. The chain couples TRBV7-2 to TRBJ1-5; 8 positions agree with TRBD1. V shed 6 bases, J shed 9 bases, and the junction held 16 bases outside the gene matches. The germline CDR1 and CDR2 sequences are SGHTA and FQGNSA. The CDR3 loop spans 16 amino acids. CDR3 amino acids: CASSVGHQGALWPQHF. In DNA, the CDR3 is TGTGCCAGCAGTGTCGGGCATCAGGGGGCCCTTTGGCCCCAGCATTTT. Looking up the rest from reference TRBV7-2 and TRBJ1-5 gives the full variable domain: GAGVSQSPSNKVTEKGKDVELRCDPISGHTALYWYRQSLGQGLEFLIYFQGNSAPDKSGLPSDRFSAERTGGSVSTLTIQRTQQEDSAVYLCASSVGHQGALWPQHFGDGTRLSIL.

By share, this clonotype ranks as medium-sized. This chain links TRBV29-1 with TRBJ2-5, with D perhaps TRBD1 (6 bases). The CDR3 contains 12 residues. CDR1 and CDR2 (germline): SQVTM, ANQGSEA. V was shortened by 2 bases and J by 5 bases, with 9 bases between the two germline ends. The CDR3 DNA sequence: TGCAGCGTTGAATGGGACACGGAGACCCAGTACTTC. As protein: CSVEWDTETQYF.

In DNA, the CDR3 is TGTGCCAGCAGTCGGGACAGCAATACACCCCTCCACTTT. It translates to CASSRDSNTPLHF. This sequence joins TRBV6-5 and TRBJ1-6, with 7 bases fitting TRBD1. After removal of 5 bases from V and 11 bases from J, the junction contained 6 bases not matched to a gene. Germline lookup yields CDR1 MNHEY and CDR2 SVGAGI. CDR3 length: 13 residues.

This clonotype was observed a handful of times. CDR3 DNA: TGTGCCAGCAGCATCCCGGACAGGGCGCAGGGCGCAGATACGCAGTATTTT. This gives the protein CASSIPDRAQGADTQYF. The chain links TRBV5-4 to TRBJ2-3; TRBD1 matches 8 bases. V lost 4 bases and J lost 4; bases outside the gene matches: 14. Germline V gives CDR1 SGHNT, CDR2 YYREEE (reference sequence). This CDR3 is built from 17 residues.

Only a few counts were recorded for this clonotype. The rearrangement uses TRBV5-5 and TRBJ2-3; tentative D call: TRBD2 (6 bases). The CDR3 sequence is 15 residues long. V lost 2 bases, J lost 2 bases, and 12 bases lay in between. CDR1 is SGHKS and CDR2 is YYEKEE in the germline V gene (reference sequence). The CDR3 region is CASSLIRGSTDTQYF. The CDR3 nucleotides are TGTGCCAGCAGCTTAATACGGGGGTCCACAGATACGCAGTATTTT.

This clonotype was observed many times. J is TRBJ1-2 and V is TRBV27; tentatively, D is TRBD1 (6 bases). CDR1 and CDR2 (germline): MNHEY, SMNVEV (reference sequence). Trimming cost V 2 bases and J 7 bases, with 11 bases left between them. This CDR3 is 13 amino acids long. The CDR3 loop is CASSLGGRGGYTF. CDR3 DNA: TGTGCCAGCAGTTTAGGGGGGCGCGGTGGCTACACCTTC.

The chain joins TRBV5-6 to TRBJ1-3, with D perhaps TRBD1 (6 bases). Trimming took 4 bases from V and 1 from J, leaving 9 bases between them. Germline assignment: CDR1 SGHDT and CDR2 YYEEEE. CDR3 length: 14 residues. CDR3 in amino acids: CASSRTGSGNTIYF. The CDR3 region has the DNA TGTGCCAGCAGCCGTACAGGGTCTGGAAACACCATATATTTT.

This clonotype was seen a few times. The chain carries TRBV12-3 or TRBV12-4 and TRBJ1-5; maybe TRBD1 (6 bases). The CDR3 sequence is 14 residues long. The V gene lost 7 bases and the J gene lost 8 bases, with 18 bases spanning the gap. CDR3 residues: CASTQAGRGKPQHF. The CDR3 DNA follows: TGTGCCAGCACCCAGGCCGGCAGGGGTAAGCCCCAGCATTTT.

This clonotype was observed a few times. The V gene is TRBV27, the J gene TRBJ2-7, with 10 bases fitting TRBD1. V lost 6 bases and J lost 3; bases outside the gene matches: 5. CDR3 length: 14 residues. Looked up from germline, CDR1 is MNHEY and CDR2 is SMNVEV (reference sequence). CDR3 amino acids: CASRGRDRGYEQYF. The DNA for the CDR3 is TGTGCCAGCAGGGGCCGGGACAGGGGCTACGAGCAGTACTTC.

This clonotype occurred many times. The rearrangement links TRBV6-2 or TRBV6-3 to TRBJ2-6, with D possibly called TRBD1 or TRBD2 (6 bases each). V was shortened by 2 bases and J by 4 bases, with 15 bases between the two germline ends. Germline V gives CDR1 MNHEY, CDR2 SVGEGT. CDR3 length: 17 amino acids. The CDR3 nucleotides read TGTGCCAGCAGTTACACTCGGGGGCTGGCGGGGGCCAACGTCCTGACTTTC. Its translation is CASSYTRGLAGANVLTF.

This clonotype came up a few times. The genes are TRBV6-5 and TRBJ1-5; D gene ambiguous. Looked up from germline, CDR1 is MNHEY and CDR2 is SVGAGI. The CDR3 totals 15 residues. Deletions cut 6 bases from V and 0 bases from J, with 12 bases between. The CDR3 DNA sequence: TGTGCCAGCAGGGTGGGCCATCTTAGCAATCAGCCCCAGCATTTT. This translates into CASRVGHLSNQPQHF.

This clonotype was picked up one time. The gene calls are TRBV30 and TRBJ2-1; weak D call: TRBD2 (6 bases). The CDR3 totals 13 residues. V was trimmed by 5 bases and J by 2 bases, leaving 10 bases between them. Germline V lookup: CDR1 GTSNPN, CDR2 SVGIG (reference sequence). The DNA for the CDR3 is TGTGCCTGGGACTCGGGGGCCTACAATGAGCAGTTCTTC. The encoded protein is CAWDSGAYNEQFF. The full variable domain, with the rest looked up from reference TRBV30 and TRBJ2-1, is SQTIHQWPATLVQPVGSPLSLECTVEGTSNPNLYWYRQAAGRGLQLLFYSVGIGQISSEVPQNLSASRPQDRQFILSSKKLLLSDSGFYLCAWDSGAYNEQFFGPGTRLTVL.

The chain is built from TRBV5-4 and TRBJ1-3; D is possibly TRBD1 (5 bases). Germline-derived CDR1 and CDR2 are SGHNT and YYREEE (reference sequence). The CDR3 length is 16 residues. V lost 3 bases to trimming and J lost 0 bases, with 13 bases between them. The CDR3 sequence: CASSSTTTVSGNTIYF. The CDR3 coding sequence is TGTGCCAGCAGCTCCACAACGACAGTCTCTGGAAACACCATATATTTT.

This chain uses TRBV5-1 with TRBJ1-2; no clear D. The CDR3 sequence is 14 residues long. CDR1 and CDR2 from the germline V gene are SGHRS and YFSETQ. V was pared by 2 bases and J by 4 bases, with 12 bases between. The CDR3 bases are TGCGCCAGCAGCTTAGGAGGGATGGGCTATGGCTACACCTTC. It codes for CASSLGGMGYGYTF.

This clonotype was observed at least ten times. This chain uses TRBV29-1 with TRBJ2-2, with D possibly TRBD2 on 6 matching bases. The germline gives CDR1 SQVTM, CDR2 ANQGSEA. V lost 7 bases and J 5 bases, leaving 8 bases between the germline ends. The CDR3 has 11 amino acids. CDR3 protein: CSGRGTGELFF. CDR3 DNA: TGCAGCGGGAGGGGTACCGGGGAGCTGTTTTTT.

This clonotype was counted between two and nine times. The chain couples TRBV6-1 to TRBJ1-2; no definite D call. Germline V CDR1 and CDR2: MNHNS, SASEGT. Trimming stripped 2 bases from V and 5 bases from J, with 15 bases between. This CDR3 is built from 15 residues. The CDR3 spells CASSENVPLPYGYTF. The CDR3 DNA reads TGTGCCAGCAGTGAAAATGTGCCACTGCCTTATGGCTACACCTTC.

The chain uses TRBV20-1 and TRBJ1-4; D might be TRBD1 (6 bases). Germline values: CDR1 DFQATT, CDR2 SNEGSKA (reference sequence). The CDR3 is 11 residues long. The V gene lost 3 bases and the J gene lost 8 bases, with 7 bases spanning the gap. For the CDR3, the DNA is TGCAGTGCTAGGAGGGGGGAAAAACTGTTTTTT. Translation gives CSARRGEKLFF.

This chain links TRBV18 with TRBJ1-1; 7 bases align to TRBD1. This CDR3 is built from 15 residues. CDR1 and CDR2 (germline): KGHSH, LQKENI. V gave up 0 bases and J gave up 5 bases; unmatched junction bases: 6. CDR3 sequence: CASSPPKQGWTEAFF. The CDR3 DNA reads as TGTGCCAGCTCACCACCTAAACAGGGGTGGACTGAAGCTTTCTTT.